Following are 26 T cell receptor beta chains from one sample sequenced in a study of CD8+CD57+ T cells in acquired aplastic anemia. The sequenced patients had an expansion of CD8+CD57+ cells seen by flow cytometry. Genomic DNA constituted the template upon which TCR beta VDJ and CDR3 profiling was performed. One entry per CDR3 protein results from TCRdb running MiXCR on the reads. The sample holds about 180,000 distinct CDR3 sequences, around 60% seen once. Sequencing input: sorted CD4+, CD8+, or CD8+CD57+ T cells (not recorded which) from PBMCs. The receptors were gathered from a human donor with aplastic anemia.

The J gene is TRBJ2-1, the V gene TRBV5-6, with unresolved D. This CDR3 is 10 amino acids long. The V end was cut by 3 bases, the J end by 9 bases, with 4 bases between. Per germline, CDR1 SGHDT and CDR2 YYEEEE. For the CDR3, the DNA is TGTGCCAGCAGCTCGTTTGAGCAGTTCTTC. The encoded protein is CASSSFEQFF. Full variable domain (missing parts from reference TRBV5-6 and TRBJ2-1): DAGVTQSPTHLIKTRGQQVTLRCSPKSGHDTVSWYQQALGQGPQFIFQYYEEEERQRGNFPDRFSGHQFPNYSSELNVNALLLGDSALYLCASSSFEQFFGPGTRLTVL.

This clonotype was counted at least ten times. This rearrangement joins TRBV2 to TRBJ2-7; 8 bases are a match to TRBD1. The V and J ends lost 2 bases and 5 bases, in that order; junction bases with no gene match: 11. CDR1 is SNHLY, CDR2 FYNNEI, per germline. CDR3 length equals 16 residues. The CDR3 loop is CASSERGTGWRNEQYF. For the CDR3, the DNA is TGTGCCAGCAGTGAAAGGGGGACAGGCTGGAGGAACGAGCAGTACTTC.

With regard to this clonotype: Its ends do not fully match the called genes, so a read error is possible. DNA of the CDR3: TGTGCCACCAGCAGAGAAGAGAGTCCCTACGAGCAGTGCTTC. This sequence encodes CATSREESPYEQCF. V gene TRBV15 combines with J gene TRBJ2-7; D is ambiguous. This CDR3 is 14 amino acids long. Germline loops: CDR1 LNHNV, CDR2 YYDKDF (reference sequence).

The V and J genes are TRBV2 and TRBJ2-7; D unclear. The V gene lost 0 bases and the J gene lost 2 bases, with 8 bases spanning the gap. Germline CDR1 is SNHLY and CDR2 is FYNNEI. The CDR3 has 14 amino acids. This chain's CDR3 is CASSEAPTAYEQYF. The CDR3 DNA reads as TGTGCCAGCAGTGAAGCGCCTACAGCCTACGAGCAGTACTTC.

This clonotype was observed many times. V and J are TRBV5-6 and TRBJ2-6; the D call may be TRBD1 or TRBD2 (5 bases each). Trimming shortened V by 1 base and J by 1 base, and 12 bases separated the two germline ends. CDR3 size: 17 residues. From germline, CDR1 is SGHDT and CDR2 YYEEEE. The CDR3 protein is CASSLWDPPSGANVLTF. In DNA form, the CDR3 reads TGTGCCAGCAGCTTGTGGGACCCCCCTTCTGGGGCCAACGTCCTGACTTTC.

The V gene is TRBV12-3 or TRBV12-4, the J gene TRBJ1-1; D is unresolved. V was clipped by 1 base and J by 7 bases, with 10 bases between them. CDR3 length: 13 amino acids. The CDR3 sequence: CASSLEGTNEAFF. CDR3 bases: TGTGCCAGCAGTTTAGAGGGAACTAATGAAGCTTTCTTT.

This chain uses TRBV7-3 with TRBJ2-2; D gene uncertain. This CDR3 is built from 13 residues. CDR1 is SGHTA, CDR2 FQGTGA, per germline. Trimming pared 1 base from V and 6 bases from J, leaving 6 bases between. In DNA form, the CDR3 reads TGTGCCAGCAGCTTAATAGTCCCCGGGGAGCTGTTTTTT. As protein: CASSLIVPGELFF.

The V and J genes are TRBV20-1 and TRBJ2-7, with TRBD2 identical over 8 bases. Germline loops: CDR1 DFQATT, CDR2 SNEGSKA (reference sequence). With 0 bases clipped from V and 0 bases from J, the junction kept 4 bases outside the gene matches. This CDR3 region has 15 residues. CDR3 bases: TGCAGTGCTAGAGATGAGCGGGGGAGCTCCTACGAGCAGTACTTC. Its translation: CSARDERGSSYEQYF.

The J gene is TRBJ1-3, the V gene TRBV11-2; D possibly corresponds to TRBD1 (5 bases). V was pared by 5 bases and J by 3 bases, with 11 bases between. The V gene's germline CDR1 is SGHAT and CDR2 FQNNGV. The CDR3 loop spans 14 amino acids. The CDR3 DNA follows: TGTGCCAGCAGCCTCGACAGACTTGGAAACACCATATATTTT. This codes for CASSLDRLGNTIYF.

This clonotype was counted once. The chain links TRBV7-9 to TRBJ2-7, with 12 bases fitting TRBD1. This CDR3 spans 15 amino acids. CDR1 and CDR2 from the germline V gene are SEHNR and FQNEAQ (reference sequence). After removal of 5 bases from V and 3 bases from J, the junction contained 5 bases not matched to a gene. The DNA of the CDR3 is TGTGCCAGCAGCGGAGGGACAGGGGGCTTCTACGAGCAGTACTTC. It is translated as CASSGGTGGFYEQYF.

This clonotype was observed a few times. The rearrangement uses TRBV7-8 and TRBJ2-7, with 9 bases aligning to TRBD1. Germline assignment: CDR1 SGHVS and CDR2 FQNEAQ. This CDR3 has 15 residues. The J segment lost 0 bases and the V segment lost 2 bases, leaving 2 bases of the junction unmatched. The CDR3 bases are TGTGCCAGCAGCTTAACGGACAGGGGCTCCTACGAGCAGTACTTC. This encodes CASSLTDRGSYEQYF.

This sequence joins TRBV4-1 and TRBJ2-1; 11 nucleotides align to TRBD1. Germline trimming cut 5 bases from V and 2 bases from J; bases unmatched to any gene: 5. The germline CDR1 and CDR2 sequences are MGHRA and YSYEKL. The CDR3 has 16 amino acids. DNA for the CDR3: TGCGCCAGCAGCTCAGGACAGGGGGCGGCCTACAATGAGCAGTTCTTC. Protein: CASSSGQGAAYNEQFF.

This clonotype has ten or more counts. This chain links TRBV11-2 with TRBJ1-3; D ambiguous. The germline CDR1 and CDR2 sequences are SGHAT and FQNNGV. The CDR3 is 13 residues long. V was pared by 6 bases and J by 8 bases, with 14 bases between. This CDR3 reads CASRGVVGDTIYF. CDR3 DNA: TGTGCCAGCAGAGGAGTGGTCGGAGACACCATATATTTT.

This clonotype was recorded a few times. The V and J genes are TRBV20-1 and TRBJ1-6; D is undetermined. The CDR3 has 15 amino acids. Per the germline V gene, CDR1 is DFQATT and CDR2 is SNEGSKA (reference sequence). Trimming cost V 0 bases and J 6 bases, with 12 bases left between them. The DNA of the CDR3 is TGCAGTGCTAGAGATTCGGCGGGGAGTAATTCACCCCTCCACTTT. Its translation: CSARDSAGSNSPLHF.

This clonotype occurred a few times. The V call is TRBV7-8, the J call TRBJ1-1, with a possible D match to TRBD1 (6 bases). CDR1 is SGHVS and CDR2 is FQNEAQ in the germline V gene. The CDR3 totals 14 residues. V gave up 1 base and J gave up 3 bases, with 9 bases separating them. CDR3 sequence reads: CASSLGRGYTEAFF. The CDR3 bases are TGTGCCAGCAGCTTAGGCAGGGGATACACTGAAGCTTTCTTT.

Concerning this clonotype itself: An end of the junction does not agree with germline; a read error may underlie this. This chain joins TRBV5-6 and TRBJ2-1, with D perhaps TRBD1 (6 bases). There are 11 residues in the CDR3. Germline V lookup: CDR1 SGHDT, CDR2 YYEEEE. CDR3 sequence: CASSLRTVTLF. The CDR3 DNA sequence: TGTGCCAGCAGCTTGCGGACAGTGACTCTCTTC.

At least ten counts were recorded for this clonotype. V usage is TRBV10-2 and J usage is TRBJ1-6; the D is unclear. The V and J ends lost 3 bases and 7 bases respectively, with 4 bases between them. The germline V gene encodes CDR1 WSHSY and CDR2 SAAADI. This CDR3 spans 12 amino acids. In DNA, the CDR3 is TGCGCCAGCAGTGAAGTGAATTCACCCCTCCACTTT. It specifies CASSEVNSPLHF.

The V call is TRBV7-9, the J call TRBJ2-2; D could derive from TRBD1 or TRBD2 (5 bases each). Germline-derived CDR1 and CDR2 are SEHNR and FQNEAQ (reference sequence). Trimming cost V 7 bases and J 4 bases, with 10 bases left between them. CDR3 length: 13 residues. CDR3 DNA: TGTGCCAGCACCGGGACGCGCACCGGGGAGCTGTTTTTT. The encoded protein is CASTGTRTGELFF.

This clonotype came up once. The V call is TRBV7-6, the J call TRBJ1-3; 7 bases map to TRBD1. The CDR3 length is 16 residues. The V gene's germline CDR1 is SGHVS and CDR2 FNYEAQ. V lost 2 bases to trimming and J lost 4 bases; unmatched junction nucleotides: 8. Here the CDR3 DNA reads TGTGCCAGCAGCTTACGACAGGGAATGAGGGGAAACACCATATATTTT. Its protein is CASSLRQGMRGNTIYF.

This clonotype has more than one count but fewer than ten. V and J are TRBV2 and TRBJ2-3, with unresolved D. Germline values: CDR1 SNHLY, CDR2 FYNNEI. This CDR3 contains 11 residues. The V gene lost 10 bases and the J gene lost 5 bases, with 10 bases spanning the gap. The CDR3 loop reads CATAFGDTQYF. The CDR3 region has the DNA TGTGCCACCGCGTTTGGAGATACGCAGTATTTT. Full variable domain (rest looked up from reference TRBV2 and TRBJ2-3): EPEVTQTPSHQVTQMGQEVILRCVPISNHLYFYWYRQILGQKVEFLVSFYNNEISEKSEIFDDQFSVERPDGSNFTLKIRSTKLEDSAMYFCATAFGDTQYFGPGTRLTVL.

This clonotype occurred once. The chain joins TRBV19 to TRBJ1-5; D is perhaps TRBD1 (6 bases). Trimming took 0 bases from V and 7 from J, leaving 25 bases between them. Germline values: CDR1 LNHDA, CDR2 SQIVND (reference sequence). The CDR3 sequence is 19 residues long. For the CDR3, the DNA is TGTGCCAGTAGTATAGATGAAGGGAAGACAGGATTACGAGGGCAGCCCCAGCATTTT. It translates to CASSIDEGKTGLRGQPQHF.

V gene TRBV25-1 combines with J gene TRBJ2-1; a possible D gene is TRBD1 (5 bases). CDR1 MGHDK and CDR2 SYGVNS come from the germline V gene. Trimming shortened V by 4 bases and J by 3 bases, and 16 bases separated the two germline ends. This CDR3 has 16 residues. DNA of the CDR3: TGTGCCAGCAGTGTAGTCAGGGCAGTTGTCTACAATGAGCAGTTCTTC. This translates into CASSVVRAVVYNEQFF.

This clonotype was seen many times. This chain uses TRBV7-9 with TRBJ1-3; D is unclear. This CDR3 is 13 amino acids long. Deletions cut 1 base from V and 3 bases from J, with 4 bases between. CDR1 and CDR2 (germline): SEHNR, FQNEAQ (reference sequence). CDR3 DNA sequence: TGTGCCAGCAGCTTAGGTCTTGGAAACACCATATATTTT. Protein: CASSLGLGNTIYF.

The V and J genes are TRBV10-3 and TRBJ1-6, with D possibly being TRBD1 (5 bases). Between the trimmed V and J ends, which lost 2 bases and 5 bases, there was a span of 7 bases. Germline V gene sequence: CDR1 ENHRY, CDR2 SYGVKD. The CDR3 totals 14 residues. CDR3 sequence reads: CAISEGGDNSPLHF. The CDR3 coding sequence is TGTGCCATCAGTGAGGGGGGTGATAATTCACCCCTCCACTTT.

The genes are TRBV29-1 and TRBJ1-3; D uncertain. Between the trimmed V and J ends, which lost 4 bases and 11 bases, there was a span of 6 bases. Germline V lookup: CDR1 SQVTM, CDR2 ANQGSEA. This CDR3 spans 9 amino acids. In nucleotides, the CDR3 is TGCAGCGTTGGAAGCGCCATATATTTT. It translates to CSVGSAIYF.

V is TRBV10-3 and J is TRBJ2-3; D not resolved. This CDR3 has 15 amino acids. Germline V lookup: CDR1 ENHRY, CDR2 SYGVKD. V shed 6 bases and J shed 1 base, with 14 bases lying between them. Here the CDR3 reads CAIRPDLLRTDTQYF. Here the CDR3 DNA reads TGTGCCATCAGGCCGGACCTCTTACGCACAGATACGCAGTATTTT.